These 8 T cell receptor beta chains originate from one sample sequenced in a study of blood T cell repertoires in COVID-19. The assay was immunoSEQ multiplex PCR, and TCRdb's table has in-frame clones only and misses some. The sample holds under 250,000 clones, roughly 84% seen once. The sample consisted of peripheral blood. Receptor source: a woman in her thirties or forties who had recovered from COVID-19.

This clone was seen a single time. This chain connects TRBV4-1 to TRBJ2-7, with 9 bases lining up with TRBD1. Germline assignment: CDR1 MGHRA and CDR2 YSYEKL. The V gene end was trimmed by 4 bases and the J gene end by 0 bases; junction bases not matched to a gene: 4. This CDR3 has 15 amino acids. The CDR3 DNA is TGCGCCAGCAGCCCGGGACAGGGCTCCTCCTACGAGCAGTACTTC. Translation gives CASSPGQGSSYEQYF.

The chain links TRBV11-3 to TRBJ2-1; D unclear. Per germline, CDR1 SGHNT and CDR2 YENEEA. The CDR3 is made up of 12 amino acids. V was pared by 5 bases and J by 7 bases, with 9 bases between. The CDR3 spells CASSPTWNEQFF. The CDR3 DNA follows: TGTGCCAGCAGCCCAACTTGGAATGAGCAGTTCTTC.

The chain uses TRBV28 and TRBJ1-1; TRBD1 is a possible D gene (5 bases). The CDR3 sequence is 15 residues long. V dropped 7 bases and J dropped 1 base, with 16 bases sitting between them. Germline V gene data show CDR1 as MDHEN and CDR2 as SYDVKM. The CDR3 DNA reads TGTGCCAGCACAAGCCCCGGGACTGCGAACACTGAAGCTTTCTTT. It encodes CASTSPGTANTEAFF.

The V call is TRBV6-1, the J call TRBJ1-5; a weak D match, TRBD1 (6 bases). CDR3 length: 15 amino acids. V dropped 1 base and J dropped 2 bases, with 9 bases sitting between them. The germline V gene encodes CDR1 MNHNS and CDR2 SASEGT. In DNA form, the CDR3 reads TGTGCCAGCAGTGAAGGCAGGGGCGGCAATCAGCCCCAGCATTTT. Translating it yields CASSEGRGGNQPQHF.

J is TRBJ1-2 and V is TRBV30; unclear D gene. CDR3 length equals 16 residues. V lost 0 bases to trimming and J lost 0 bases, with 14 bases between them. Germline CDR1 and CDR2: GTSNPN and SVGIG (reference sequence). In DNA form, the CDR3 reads TGTGCCTGGAGTGTCAGTGCAACCATTACTAACTATGGCTACACCTTC. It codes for CAWSVSATITNYGYTF.

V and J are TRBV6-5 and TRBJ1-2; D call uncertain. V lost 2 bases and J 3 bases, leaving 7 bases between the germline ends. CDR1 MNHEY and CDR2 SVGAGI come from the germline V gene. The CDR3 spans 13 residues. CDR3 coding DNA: TGTGCCAGCAGTTACGACGGGGACTATGGCTACACCTTC. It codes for CASSYDGDYGYTF.

The CDR3 DNA reads as TGTGCCAGCAGCTCCAGTGGCGAGCAGTACTTC. It yields the protein CASSSSGEQYF. The chain combines TRBV6-6 with TRBJ2-7, with unresolved D. Germline loops: CDR1 MNHNY, CDR2 SVGAGI (reference sequence). V lost 6 bases, J lost 6 bases, and 9 bases lay in between. The CDR3 runs 11 residues.

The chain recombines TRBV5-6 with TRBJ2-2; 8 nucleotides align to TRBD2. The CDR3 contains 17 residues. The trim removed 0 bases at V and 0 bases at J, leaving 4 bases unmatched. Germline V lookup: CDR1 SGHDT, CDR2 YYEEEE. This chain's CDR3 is CASSLERGFTNTGELFF. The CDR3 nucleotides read TGTGCCAGCAGCTTGGAGCGGGGGTTCACGAACACCGGGGAGCTGTTTTTT. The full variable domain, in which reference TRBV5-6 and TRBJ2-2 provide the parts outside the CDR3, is DAGVTQSPTHLIKTRGQQVTLRCSPKSGHDTVSWYQQALGQGPQFIFQYYEEEERQRGNFPDRFSGHQFPNYSSELNVNALLLGDSALYLCASSLERGFTNTGELFFGEGSRLTVL.